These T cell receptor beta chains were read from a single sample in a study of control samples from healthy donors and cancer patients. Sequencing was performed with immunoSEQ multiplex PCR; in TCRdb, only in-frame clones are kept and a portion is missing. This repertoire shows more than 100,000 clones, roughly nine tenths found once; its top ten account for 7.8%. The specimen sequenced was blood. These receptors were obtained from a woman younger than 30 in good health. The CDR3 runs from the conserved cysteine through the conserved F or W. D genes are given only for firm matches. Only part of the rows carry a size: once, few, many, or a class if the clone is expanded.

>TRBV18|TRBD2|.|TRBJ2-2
CASSPQERGRGAGELFF
TGTGCCAGCTCACCACAAGAGCGCGGGAGGGGAGCCGGGGAGCTGTTTTTT
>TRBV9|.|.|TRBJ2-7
CASSVLDSGDEQYF
TGTGCCAGCAGCGTATTAGACTCGGGAGACGAGCAGTACTTC
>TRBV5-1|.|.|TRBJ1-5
CASSLAGGQPQHF
TGCGCCAGCAGCTTGGCTGGAGGACAGCCCCAGCATTTT
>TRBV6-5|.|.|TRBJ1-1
CASSYERGTEAFF
TGTGCCAGCAGTTACGAGCGCGGGACTGAAGCTTTCTTT
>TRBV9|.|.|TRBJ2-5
CASSVLPPPGETQYF
TGTGCCAGCAGCGTACTTCCCCCCCCGGGGGAGACCCAGTACTTC
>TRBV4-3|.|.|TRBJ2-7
CASSQEPGYEQYF
TGCGCCAGCAGCCAAGAACCGGGGTACGAGCAGTACTTT
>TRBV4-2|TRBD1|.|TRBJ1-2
CASSQPTGVVGYTF
TGTGCCAGCAGCCAACCGACAGGGGTAGTGGGCTACACCTTC
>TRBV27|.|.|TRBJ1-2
CASSEGGVAVTF
TGTGCCAGCAGCGAGGGCGGGGTGGCAGTGACCTTC
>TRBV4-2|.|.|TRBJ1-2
CASSQDLRVYGYTF
TGTGCCAGCAGCCAAGATCTGAGGGTCTATGGCTACACCTTC
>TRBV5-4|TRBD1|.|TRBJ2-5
CASSLPGQLIQETQYF
TGTGCCAGCAGCTTGCCGGGACAGCTTATCCAAGAGACCCAGTACTTC
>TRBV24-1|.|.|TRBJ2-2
CATSDLISANTGELFF
TGTGCCACCAGTGATTTGATCAGCGCGAACACCGGGGAGCTGTTTTTT
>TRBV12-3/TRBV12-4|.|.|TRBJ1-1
CASNSGDEAFF
TGTGCCAGCAATTCTGGGGATGAAGCTTTCTTT
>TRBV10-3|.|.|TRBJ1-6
CAISEGVSPLHF
TGTGCCATCAGTGAAGGGGTTTCACCCCTCCACTTT
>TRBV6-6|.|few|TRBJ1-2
CASGGGKEGYTF
TGTGCCAGCGGGGGGGGCAAGGAAGGCTACACCTTC
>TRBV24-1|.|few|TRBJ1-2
CATKADGSYGYTF
TGTGCCACAAAGGCCGACGGCTCCTATGGCTACACCTTC
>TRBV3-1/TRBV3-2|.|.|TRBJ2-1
CASSPYGSLGGEQFF
TGTGCCAGCAGCCCTTACGGTTCCCTGGGGGGCGAGCAGTTCTTC
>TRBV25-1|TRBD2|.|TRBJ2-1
CASAQFSGGSYNEQFF
TGTGCCAGCGCCCAGTTCAGCGGGGGCTCCTACAATGAGCAGTTCTTC
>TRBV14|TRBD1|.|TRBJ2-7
CASSQVSGTGILAFHYEQYF
TGTGCCAGCAGCCAGGTTAGTGGGACAGGGATTCTAGCGTTTCACTACGAGCAGTACTTC
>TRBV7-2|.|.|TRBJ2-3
CASSLSASDTQYF
TGTGCCAGCAGCTTGTCGGCCTCGGATACGCAGTATTTT
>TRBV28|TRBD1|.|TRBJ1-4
CASSLWGTGGVF
TGTGCCAGCAGTTTATGGGGGACAGGGGGTGTTTTT